The present TCR beta chain was sequenced within a study of Ad26.COV2.S vaccination and SARS-CoV-2 variants. Study-wide background: COV1001, an Ad26.COV2.S trial, supplied this vaccine-arm donor. Participants got Ad26.COV2.S intramuscularly, once or twice 56 days apart.

The treatment denotes: some 20 received Ad26.COV2.S at low or high dose, single or two shots; 5 received placebo; per-sample allocation not given. Specimen acquisition occurred on day 63 following the initial vaccine or placebo injection. On this clone: Its specificity is unknown.

Study-wide points: Considerable breadth of spike-specific CD8+ and CD4+ T cell responses has reportedly been documented following vaccination. Vaccine and placebo groups showed comparable non-spike TCR breadth.

Only in-frame clones appear in the TCRdb table, and some are missing; sequencing was by immunoSEQ multiplex PCR. The sample has just under 250,000 clones, 88% seen once. Germline lookup yields CDR1 SEHNR and CDR2 FQNEAQ (reference sequence). V was trimmed by 1 base and J by 8 bases, leaving 17 bases between them. The CDR3 contains 15 residues. This clonotype originated in a person between 18 and 65 years old who received the Ad26.COV2.S COVID-19 vaccine or a placebo. The source material was peripheral blood, sampled in a trial of Ad26.COV2.S vaccine versus placebo. The gene calls are TRBV7-9 and TRBJ1-2, with a possible D match to TRBD1 (6 bases). The DNA for the CDR3 is TGTGCCAGCAGCTTAGGGCCACAGGGCGCGGTAGGCTACACCTTC. Protein: CASSLGPQGAVGYTF. Full variable domain (remainder filled in from reference TRBV7-9 and TRBJ1-2): DTGVSQNPRHKITKRGQNVTFRCDPISEHNRLYWYRQTLGQGPEFLTYFQNEAQLEKSRLLSDRFSAERPKGSFSTLEIQRTEQGDSAMYLCASSLGPQGAVGYTFGSGTRLTVV.